This passage covers 30 T cell receptor beta chains from one sample sequenced in a study of graft-versus-host responses after intestinal transplantation. Profiling relied on immunoSEQ multiplex PCR, and the TCRdb table lists in-frame clones only, not all of them. The sample shows roughly 60,000 clones, 70% to 90% of them seen only once. The sample here was PBMCs, taken 26 days after transplant. The receptors here all came from a human patient who received an intestinal transplant, so some T cells may come from the graft donor.

The chain links TRBV9 to TRBJ2-3, with 10 bases fitting TRBD2. V dropped 0 bases and J dropped 2; count of bases not matched to a gene: 3. The germline V gene encodes CDR1 SGDLS and CDR2 YYNGEE. CDR3 length: 16 residues. The CDR3 loop is CASSVASGRVTDTQYF. CDR3 DNA: TGTGCCAGCAGCGTAGCAAGCGGGAGGGTCACAGATACGCAGTATTTT.

V gene TRBV19 combines with J gene TRBJ1-5; D unclear. Deletions cut 5 bases from V and 0 bases from J, with 11 bases between. The CDR3 covers 15 residues. Germline loops: CDR1 LNHDA, CDR2 SQIVND (reference sequence). This chain's CDR3 is CASSLNIVSNQPQHF. The CDR3 DNA sequence: TGTGCCAGTAGTCTCAACATTGTTAGCAATCAGCCCCAGCATTTT. The full variable domain, completed using reference TRBV19 and TRBJ1-5, is DGGITQSPKYLFRKEGQNVTLSCEQNLNHDAMYWYRQDPGQGLRLIYYSQIVNDFQKGDIAEGYSVSREKKESFPLTVTSAQKNPTAFYLCASSLNIVSNQPQHFGDGTRLSIL.

The V and J genes are TRBV5-1 and TRBJ1-2; no reliable D call. This CDR3 is 13 amino acids long. Germline CDR1 SGHRS, CDR2 YFSETQ. The V and J ends lost 5 bases and 6 bases respectively, with 14 bases between them. The CDR3 loop reads CASREGERNGYTF. CDR3 sequence (DNA): TGCGCCAGCAGAGAGGGTGAGAGGAATGGCTACACCTTC.

The V call is TRBV2, the J call TRBJ2-4; 12 bases agree with TRBD1. V dropped 4 bases and J dropped 5; count of bases not matched to a gene: 9. The CDR3 runs to 17 residues. Germline CDR1 SNHLY, CDR2 FYNNEI. CDR3 sequence (DNA): TGTGCCAGCAGTGCCATGGGACAGGGGGCGCGGGAAAACATTCAGTACTTC. Protein: CASSAMGQGARENIQYF.

The sample holds one count of this clone. V is TRBV18 and J is TRBJ2-7; D is perhaps TRBD2 (5 bases). This CDR3 spans 13 amino acids. Germline CDR1 KGHSH, CDR2 LQKENI. The V end was cut by 3 bases, the J end by 5 bases, with 11 bases between. CDR3 DNA: TGTGCCAGCTCACCTTACGGCGGGCACGAGCAGTACTTC. Protein sequence: CASSPYGGHEQYF.

This chain links TRBV5-1 with TRBJ2-2; D gene ambiguous. CDR1 and CDR2 (germline): SGHRS, YFSETQ. Trimming pared 4 bases from V and 3 bases from J, leaving 19 bases between. This CDR3 has 17 residues. The CDR3 coding sequence is TGCGCCAGCAGCGCCGGAGTAAACGACCTCTACACCGGGGAGCTGTTTTTT. Its protein is CASSAGVNDLYTGELFF.

The rearrangement joins TRBV4-2 to TRBJ1-1, with D possibly TRBD1 on 6 matching bases. CDR1 LGHNA and CDR2 YNFKEQ come from the germline V gene. V lost 0 bases, J lost 0 bases, and 8 bases lay in between. The CDR3 sequence is 15 residues long. CDR3 nucleotide sequence: TGTGCCAGCAGCCAAGATCGGACAGTGAACACTGAAGCTTTCTTT. It codes for CASSQDRTVNTEAFF.

This chain joins TRBV14 and TRBJ2-2; tentatively, D is TRBD2 (6 bases). Germline assignment: CDR1 SGHDN and CDR2 FVKESK. Trimming took 0 bases from V and 6 from J, leaving 8 bases between them. The CDR3 has 14 residues. CDR3 sequence reads: CASSQEWGAGELFF. In nucleotides, the CDR3 is TGTGCCAGCAGCCAAGAATGGGGGGCCGGGGAGCTGTTTTTT.

The J gene is TRBJ1-1, the V gene TRBV19; no clear D gene. This CDR3 is built from 12 residues. V gave up 2 bases and J gave up 6 bases, with 7 bases separating them. The germline gives CDR1 LNHDA, CDR2 SQIVND (reference sequence). The CDR3 nucleotides are TGTGCCAGTAGTATAAGAGGGTCTGAAGCTTTCTTT. Protein product: CASSIRGSEAFF.

The rearrangement joins TRBV27 to TRBJ2-7, with TRBD2 as a possible D gene (7 bases). CDR1 and CDR2 from the germline V gene are MNHEY and SMNVEV (reference sequence). The V end lost 3 bases, the J end lost 2 bases, and 14 bases lay between the germline ends. The CDR3 has 15 amino acids. For the CDR3, the DNA is TGTGCCAGCAGTTTTTCGGGGGGCTTGACCTACGAGCAGTACTTC. It is translated as CASSFSGGLTYEQYF.

The genes are TRBV28 and TRBJ1-4; 8 nucleotides line up with TRBD1. V shed 9 bases and J 8 bases; nucleotides not matched to a gene: 5. Germline V CDR1 and CDR2: MDHEN, SYDVKM. The CDR3 has 12 residues. CDR3 nucleotides: TGTGCCAGTGGACAGGGTGCCGAAAAACTGTTTTTT. Amino acid sequence: CASGQGAEKLFF.

The chain joins TRBV18 to TRBJ2-3, with D possibly TRBD1 on 6 matching bases. The germline V gene has CDR1 KGHSH and CDR2 LQKENI. Trimming took 3 bases from V and 2 from J, leaving 12 bases between them. CDR3 size: 15 residues. CDR3 protein: CASSPTGSYTDTQYF. CDR3 DNA: TGTGCCAGCTCACCTACAGGGAGCTACACAGATACGCAGTATTTT.

J is TRBJ2-2 and V is TRBV5-6, with D perhaps matching TRBD1 (5 bases). The ends were cut back, 2 bases at V and 4 bases at J, with 9 bases in the middle. The germline V gene encodes CDR1 SGHDT and CDR2 YYEEEE. The CDR3 is 14 amino acids. The CDR3 sequence: CASSFGHSTGELFF. In DNA form, the CDR3 reads TGTGCCAGCAGCTTTGGACATAGCACCGGGGAGCTGTTTTTT.

This rearrangement joins TRBV4-1 to TRBJ1-3; D ambiguous. In germline, CDR1 is MGHRA, CDR2 YSYEKL. Trimming shortened V by 3 bases and J by 3 bases, and 6 bases separated the two germline ends. The CDR3 length is 13 residues. CDR3 DNA: TGCGCCAGCAGCCAGGCTTTTGGAAACACCATATATTTT. This encodes CASSQAFGNTIYF.

The chain is built from TRBV28 and TRBJ1-2; 9 bases map to TRBD1. The CDR3 contains 15 residues. J gave up 8 bases and V 5 bases, and 12 bases lay outside the gene matches. Germline-derived CDR1 and CDR2 are MDHEN and SYDVKM. CDR3 coding DNA: TGTGCCAGCAGTGCCGCACAGGGGGCCCCATGGGGCTACACCTTC. Protein sequence: CASSAAQGAPWGYTF.

The chain combines TRBV28 with TRBJ2-3; 13 positions match TRBD2. The germline gives CDR1 MDHEN, CDR2 SYDVKM. This CDR3 contains 15 residues. Trimming removed 6 bases from V and 6 bases from J; junction bases left unmatched: 6. CDR3: CASSRRTSGGDTQYF. The CDR3 DNA sequence: TGTGCCAGCAGCCGTCGGACTAGCGGGGGCGATACGCAGTATTTT. Complete variable domain (other parts from reference TRBV28 and TRBJ2-3): DVKVTQSSRYLVKRTGEKVFLECVQDMDHENMFWYRQDPGLGLRLIYFSYDVKMKEKGDIPEGYSVSREKKERFSLILESASTNQTSMYLCASSRRTSGGDTQYFGPGTRLTVL.

The V gene is TRBV2, the J gene TRBJ2-7; TRBD2 aligns across 8 bases. Germline V gene lookup returns CDR1 SNHLY and CDR2 FYNNEI. V was pared by 8 bases and J by 1 base, with 19 bases of the junction left unmatched. CDR3 length: 18 amino acids. CDR3 sequence reads: CASEGRVLQRGSSYEQYF. DNA of the CDR3: TGTGCCAGCGAGGGTCGGGTCCTCCAGCGGGGGTCGTCCTACGAGCAGTACTTC.

The genes are TRBV19 and TRBJ1-5; 10 positions agree with TRBD1. There are 16 residues in the CDR3. From germline, CDR1 is LNHDA and CDR2 SQIVND (reference sequence). The V and J ends lost 9 bases and 7 bases, in that order; junction bases with no gene match: 15. The CDR3 loop is CARRGTGDASIQPQHF. DNA of the CDR3: TGTGCCAGAAGGGGGACAGGGGACGCTTCCATACAGCCCCAGCATTTT.

The rearrangement uses TRBV29-1 and TRBJ2-3; weak D call: TRBD1 (8 bases). CDR1 and CDR2 (germline): SQVTM, ANQGSEA. V lost 5 bases and J lost 6, with 12 bases in between. The CDR3 spans 12 residues. The CDR3 nucleotides are TGCAGCGTTCAACAGGGGGGGGATACGCAGTATTTT. This sequence encodes CSVQQGGDTQYF.

The chain couples TRBV19 to TRBJ1-2; 10 nucleotides align to TRBD1. The trim removed 5 bases at V and 6 bases at J, leaving 9 bases unmatched. This CDR3 contains 15 residues. Germline-derived CDR1 and CDR2 are LNHDA and SQIVND (reference sequence). The CDR3 here is CASSYTLGTGDGYTF. The DNA of the CDR3 is TGTGCCAGTAGTTATACCCTCGGGACAGGGGATGGCTACACCTTC.

This clone was observed once. The DNA is omitted, as the CDR3 cannot be located on it reliably, and the CDR3 follows TCRdb's listing. The chain links TRBV21-1 to TRBJ1-2; the table calls TRBD1, which could not be checked here. TRBV21-1 is noted as a pseudogene. Termini included, the CDR3 measures 15 amino acids. The CDR3 loop is CASSKVGQGNYGYTF.

The J gene is TRBJ2-5, the V gene TRBV4-1; a possible D gene is TRBD1 (6 bases). Deletions cut 4 bases from V and 2 bases from J, with 23 bases between. The germline gives CDR1 MGHRA, CDR2 YSYEKL. The length of the CDR3 is 18 residues. CDR3 sequence: CASSLEYRAQTKQETQYF. In DNA, the CDR3 is TGCGCCAGCAGCCTAGAGTACAGGGCTCAAACCAAACAAGAGACCCAGTACTTC.

The chain joins TRBV27 to TRBJ2-2; unclear D gene. Germline V gene sequence: CDR1 MNHEY, CDR2 SMNVEV (reference sequence). CDR3 length: 14 amino acids. The V end was cut by 3 bases, the J end by 1 base, with 6 bases between. The CDR3 nucleotides are TGTGCCAGCAGTTTCTTCCTGAACACCGGGGAGCTGTTTTTT. Residues: CASSFFLNTGELFF.

This rearrangement joins TRBV7-8 to TRBJ2-7; 7 bases align to TRBD1. The germline CDR1 and CDR2 sequences are SGHVS and FQNEAQ. CDR3 length: 16 amino acids. The ends lost 5 bases at V and 0 bases at J; junction bases unmatched: 10. CDR3 protein: CASSPLGQALSYEQYV. For the CDR3, the DNA is TGTGCCAGCAGCCCTCTAGGACAGGCCCTCTCCTACGAGCAGTACGTC.

In this sample, this clone turned up once. This rearrangement joins TRBV28 to TRBJ2-2, with 9 nucleotides matching TRBD2. Trimming removed 4 bases from V and 2 bases from J; junction bases left unmatched: 8. The CDR3 loop spans 17 amino acids. Germline loops: CDR1 MDHEN, CDR2 SYDVKM. The CDR3 spells CASSSPLGLANTGELFF. DNA for the CDR3: TGTGCCAGCAGTTCCCCCTTGGGACTAGCCAACACCGGGGAGCTGTTTTTT.

The genes are TRBV5-6 and TRBJ2-3; D gene uncertain. Trimming left V 4 bases short and J 6 bases short, with 15 bases between. From germline, CDR1 is SGHDT and CDR2 YYEEEE. CDR3 size: 14 residues. Here the CDR3 DNA reads TGTGCCAGCAGCGAGATCAAAAAGCGTGATACGCAGTATTTT. This codes for CASSEIKKRDTQYF.

V usage is TRBV6-5 and J usage is TRBJ2-5, with D perhaps TRBD2 (6 bases). The ends were cut back, 5 bases at V and 7 bases at J, with 17 bases in the middle. CDR1 and CDR2 (germline): MNHEY, SVGAGI. This CDR3 region has 14 residues. The CDR3 reads CASSQPGLGGTQYF. CDR3 in DNA: TGTGCCAGCAGTCAACCGGGACTGGGGGGGACCCAGTACTTC.

The rearrangement links TRBV7-8 to TRBJ2-5; D unresolved. Trimming cost V 0 bases and J 5 bases, with 16 bases left between them. CDR1 and CDR2 from the germline V gene are SGHVS and FQNEAQ. This CDR3 spans 16 amino acids. Here the CDR3 DNA reads TGTGCCAGCAGCTTAGCGGAAAGTCCTCAGGTGGAGACCCAGTACTTC. It translates to CASSLAESPQVETQYF.

The CDR3 sequence: CASSLSGQSGANVLTF. CDR3 nucleotide sequence: TGTGCCAGCAGTTTATCTGGACAGTCTGGGGCCAACGTCCTGACTTTC. V and J are TRBV27 and TRBJ2-6; perhaps TRBD1 as D (6 bases). Germline CDR1 and CDR2: MNHEY and SMNVEV (reference sequence). V lost 0 bases and J 1 base, leaving 7 bases between the germline ends. The CDR3 runs to 16 residues.

The CDR3 DNA reads as TGTGCCATCAGTGAGTCGCCACTAGGCAATGAGCAGTTCTTC. Translating it yields CAISESPLGNEQFF. The chain combines TRBV10-3 with TRBJ2-1; D is perhaps TRBD2 (5 bases). Deletions cut 0 bases from V and 6 bases from J, with 9 bases between. From germline, CDR1 is ENHRY and CDR2 SYGVKD. The CDR3 is 14 amino acids.